This record covers a single T cell receptor (beta chain). Its specificity is unknown. The record originates from a study of CD8+ T cells in alopecia areata. Sample treatment: oral pan-JAK inhibitor, 5-10 mg twice daily. Isolated RNA was reverse transcribed into cDNA used as the sequencing template. Generated by immunoSEQ multiplex PCR, the TCRdb table keeps only in-frame clones and is missing some. The table shows about 190,000 clones, with 64% occurring only once. The length of the CDR3 is 14 residues. Study-level results: Scalp clonality, together with expanded CD8+ clones among the top 100, fell significantly with tofacitinib. Having just one nonresponder leaves the connection between baseline CD8+ expansion and response unresolved.

The origin of this receptor is a human donor with alopecia areata. This chain connects TRBV21-1 to TRBJ2-7; TRBD1, the table's D call, was not compared with the DNA. TRBV21-1 is labeled a pseudogene. The starting material was CD4+ T cells sorted from blood, obtained at week 4, from a patient treated with tofacitinib. DNA of the CDR3: TGTGCCAGCAGCAGGGGACAGGAACCCTACGAGCAGTACTTC. It translates to CASSRGQEPYEQYF.